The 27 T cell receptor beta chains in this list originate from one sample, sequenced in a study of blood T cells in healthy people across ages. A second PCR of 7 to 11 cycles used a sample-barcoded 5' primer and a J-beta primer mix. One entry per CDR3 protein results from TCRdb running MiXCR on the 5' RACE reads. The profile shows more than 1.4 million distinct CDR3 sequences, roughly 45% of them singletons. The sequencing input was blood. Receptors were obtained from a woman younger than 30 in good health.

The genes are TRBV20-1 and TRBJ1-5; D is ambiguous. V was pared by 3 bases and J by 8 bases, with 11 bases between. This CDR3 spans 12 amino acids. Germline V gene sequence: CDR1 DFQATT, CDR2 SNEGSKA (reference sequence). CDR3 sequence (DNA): TGCAGTGCTAGTGACGGGGAAAAGCCCCAGCATTTT. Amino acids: CSASDGEKPQHF.

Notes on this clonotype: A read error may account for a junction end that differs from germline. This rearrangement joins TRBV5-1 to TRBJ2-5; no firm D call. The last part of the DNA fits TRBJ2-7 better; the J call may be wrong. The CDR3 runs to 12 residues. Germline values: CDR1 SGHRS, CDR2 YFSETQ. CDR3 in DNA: TGCGCCAACAGCTTGGATTTTGACGAGCAGTACTTC. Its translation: CANSLDFDEQYF.

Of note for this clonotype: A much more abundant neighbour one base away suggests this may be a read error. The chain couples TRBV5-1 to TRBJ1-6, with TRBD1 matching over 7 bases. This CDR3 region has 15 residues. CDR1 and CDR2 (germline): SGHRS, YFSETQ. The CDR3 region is CASSLDPGGNSHLHF. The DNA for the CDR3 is TGCGCCAGCAGCTTGGACCCAGGGGGAAATTCACACCTCCACTTT.

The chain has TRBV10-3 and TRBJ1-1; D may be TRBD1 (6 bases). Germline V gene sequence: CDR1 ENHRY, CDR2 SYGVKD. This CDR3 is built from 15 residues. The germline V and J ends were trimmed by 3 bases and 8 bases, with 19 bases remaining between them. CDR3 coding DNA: TGTGCCATCAGTGATCCCTCCTCAGGGGTAGGCGAAGCTTTCTTT. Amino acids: CAISDPSSGVGEAFF.

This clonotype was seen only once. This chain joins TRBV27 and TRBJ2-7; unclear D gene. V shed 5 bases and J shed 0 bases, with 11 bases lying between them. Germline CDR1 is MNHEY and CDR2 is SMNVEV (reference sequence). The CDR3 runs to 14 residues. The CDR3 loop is CASSQSVYSYEQYF. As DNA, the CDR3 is TGTGCCAGCAGTCAGTCGGTTTACTCCTACGAGCAGTACTTC.

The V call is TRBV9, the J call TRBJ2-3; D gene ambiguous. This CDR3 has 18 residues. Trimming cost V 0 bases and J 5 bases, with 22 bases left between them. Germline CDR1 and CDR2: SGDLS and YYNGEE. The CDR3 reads CASSVESNPDPWEDTQYF. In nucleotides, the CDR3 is TGTGCCAGCAGCGTAGAGTCTAACCCCGACCCTTGGGAAGATACGCAGTATTTT.

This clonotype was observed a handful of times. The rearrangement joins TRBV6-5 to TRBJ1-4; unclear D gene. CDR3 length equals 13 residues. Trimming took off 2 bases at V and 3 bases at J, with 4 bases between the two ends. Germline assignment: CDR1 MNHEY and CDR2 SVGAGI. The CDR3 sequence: CASSYVANEKLFF. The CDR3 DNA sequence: TGTGCCAGCAGTTACGTGGCTAATGAAAAACTGTTTTTT.

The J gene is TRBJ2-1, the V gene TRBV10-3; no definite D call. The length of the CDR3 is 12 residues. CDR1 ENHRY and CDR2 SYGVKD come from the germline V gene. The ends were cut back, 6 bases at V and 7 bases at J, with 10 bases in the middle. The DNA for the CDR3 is TGTGCCATCAGCGAACCGCCGAATGAGCAGTTCTTC. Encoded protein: CAISEPPNEQFF.

CDR3 region: CATSSWMTSGSSQDTQYF. The DNA of the CDR3 is TGTGCCACCAGCAGCTGGATGACTAGCGGGAGTAGCCAGGATACGCAGTATTTT. The chain has TRBV15 and TRBJ2-3; TRBD2 matches at 12 bases. The germline V gene has CDR1 LNHNV and CDR2 YYDKDF (reference sequence). The CDR3 length is 18 residues. J gave up 6 bases and V 3 bases, and 13 bases lay outside the gene matches.

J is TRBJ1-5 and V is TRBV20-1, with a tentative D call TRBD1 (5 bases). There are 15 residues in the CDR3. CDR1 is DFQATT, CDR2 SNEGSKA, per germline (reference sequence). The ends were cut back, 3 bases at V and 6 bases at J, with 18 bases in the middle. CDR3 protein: CSARVEGLGTQPQHF. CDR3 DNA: TGCAGTGCTAGGGTGGAGGGCCTGGGGACTCAGCCCCAGCATTTT.

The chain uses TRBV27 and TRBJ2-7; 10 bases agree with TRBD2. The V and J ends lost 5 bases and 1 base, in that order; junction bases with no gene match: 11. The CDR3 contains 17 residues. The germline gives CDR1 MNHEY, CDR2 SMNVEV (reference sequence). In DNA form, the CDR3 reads TGTGCCAGCAGTCCCCTCTCAGCGGGAGGGGGATCCTACGAGCAGTACTTC. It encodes CASSPLSAGGGSYEQYF.

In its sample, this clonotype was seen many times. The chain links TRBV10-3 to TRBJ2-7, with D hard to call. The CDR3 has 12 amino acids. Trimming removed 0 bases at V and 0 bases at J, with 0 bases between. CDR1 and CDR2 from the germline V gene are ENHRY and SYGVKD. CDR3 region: CAISESSYEQYF. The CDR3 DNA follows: TGTGCCATCAGTGAGTCCTCCTACGAGCAGTACTTC.

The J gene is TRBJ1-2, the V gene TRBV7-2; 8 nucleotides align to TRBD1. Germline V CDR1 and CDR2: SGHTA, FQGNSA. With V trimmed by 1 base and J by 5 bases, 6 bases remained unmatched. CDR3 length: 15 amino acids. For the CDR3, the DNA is TGTGCCAGCAGCTTAGGGCAGGACAGGGTTTATGGCTACACCTTC. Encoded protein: CASSLGQDRVYGYTF.

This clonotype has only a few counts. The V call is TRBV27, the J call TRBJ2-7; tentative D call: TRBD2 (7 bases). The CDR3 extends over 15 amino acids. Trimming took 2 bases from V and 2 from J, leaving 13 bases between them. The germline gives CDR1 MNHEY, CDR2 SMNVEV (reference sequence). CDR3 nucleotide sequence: TGTGCCAGCAGTTTAGGGGGGGGCTTCACCTACGAGCAGTACTTC. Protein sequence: CASSLGGGFTYEQYF.

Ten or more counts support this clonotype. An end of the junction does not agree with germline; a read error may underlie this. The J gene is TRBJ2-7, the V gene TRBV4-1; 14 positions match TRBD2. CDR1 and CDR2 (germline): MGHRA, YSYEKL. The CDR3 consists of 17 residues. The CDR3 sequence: CASSQATSGRGTYAQYF. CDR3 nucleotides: TGCGCCAGCAGCCAAGCGACTAGCGGGAGGGGTACCTACGCGCAGTACTTC.

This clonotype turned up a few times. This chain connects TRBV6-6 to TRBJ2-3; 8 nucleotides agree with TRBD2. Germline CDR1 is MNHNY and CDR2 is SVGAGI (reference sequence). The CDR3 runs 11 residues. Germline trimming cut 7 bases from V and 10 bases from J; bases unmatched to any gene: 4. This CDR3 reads CASTRGGPQYF. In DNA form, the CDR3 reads TGTGCCAGCACTCGGGGGGGCCCGCAGTATTTT.

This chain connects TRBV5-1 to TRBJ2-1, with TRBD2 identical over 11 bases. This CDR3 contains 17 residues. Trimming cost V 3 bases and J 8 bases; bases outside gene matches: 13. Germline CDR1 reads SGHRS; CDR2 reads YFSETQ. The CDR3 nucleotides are TGCGCCAGCAGCTCCGGGTGGTTGCTAGCGGGAGGTGATGAGCAGTTCTTC. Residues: CASSSGWLLAGGDEQFF.

The CDR3 sequence is CASSYSSYNNEQFF. In DNA form, the CDR3 reads TGTGCCAGCAGTTACTCGAGTTATAACAATGAGCAGTTCTTC. This sequence joins TRBV6-6 and TRBJ2-1, with unresolved D. The CDR3 totals 14 residues. V was trimmed by 0 bases and J by 5 bases, leaving 8 bases between them. Per germline, CDR1 MNHNY and CDR2 SVGAGI (reference sequence).

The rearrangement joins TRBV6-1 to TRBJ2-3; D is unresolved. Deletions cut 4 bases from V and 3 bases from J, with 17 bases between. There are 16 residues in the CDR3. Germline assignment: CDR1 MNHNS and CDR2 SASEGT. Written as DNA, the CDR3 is TGTGCCAGCAGTGCCCGCATGGAAGGTATGACAGATACGCAGTATTTT. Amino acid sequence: CASSARMEGMTDTQYF.

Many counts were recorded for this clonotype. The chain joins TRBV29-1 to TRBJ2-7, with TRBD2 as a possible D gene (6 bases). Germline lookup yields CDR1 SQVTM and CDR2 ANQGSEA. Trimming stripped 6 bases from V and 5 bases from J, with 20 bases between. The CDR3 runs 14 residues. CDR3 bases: TGCAGCGTGGGACGTTCATGGGAGGTCAACGAGCAGTACTTC. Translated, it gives CSVGRSWEVNEQYF.

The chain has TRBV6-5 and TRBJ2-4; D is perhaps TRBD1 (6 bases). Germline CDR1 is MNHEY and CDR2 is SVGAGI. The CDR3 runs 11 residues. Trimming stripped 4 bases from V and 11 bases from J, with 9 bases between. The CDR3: CASSSDSLQYF. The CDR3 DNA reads TGTGCCAGCAGTTCGGACAGTCTTCAGTACTTC.

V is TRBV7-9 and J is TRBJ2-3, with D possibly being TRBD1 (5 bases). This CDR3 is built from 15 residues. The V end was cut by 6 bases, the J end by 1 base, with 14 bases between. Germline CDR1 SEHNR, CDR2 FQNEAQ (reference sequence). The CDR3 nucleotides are TGTGCCAGCAGTAATCAGGGATGGGGCACAGATACGCAGTATTTT. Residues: CASSNQGWGTDTQYF.

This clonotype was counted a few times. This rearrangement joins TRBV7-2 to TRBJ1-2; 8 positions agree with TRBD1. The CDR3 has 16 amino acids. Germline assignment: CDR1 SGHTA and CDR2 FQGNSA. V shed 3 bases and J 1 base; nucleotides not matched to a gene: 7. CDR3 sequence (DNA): TGTGCCAGCAGCTTGGCAGGGGGCACATATAACTATGGCTACACCTTC. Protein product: CASSLAGGTYNYGYTF.

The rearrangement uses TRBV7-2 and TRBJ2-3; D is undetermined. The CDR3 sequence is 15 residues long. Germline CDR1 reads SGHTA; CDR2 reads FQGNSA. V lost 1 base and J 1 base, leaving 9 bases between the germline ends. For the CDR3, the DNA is TGTGCCAGCAGCTTAGTCAACACACGCACAGATACGCAGTATTTT. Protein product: CASSLVNTRTDTQYF.

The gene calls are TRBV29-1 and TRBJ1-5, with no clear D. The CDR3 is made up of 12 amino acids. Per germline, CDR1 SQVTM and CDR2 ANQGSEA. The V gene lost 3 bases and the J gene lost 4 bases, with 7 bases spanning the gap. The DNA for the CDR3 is TGCAGCGTTGATCAAGGGAATCAGCCCCAGCATTTT. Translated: CSVDQGNQPQHF.

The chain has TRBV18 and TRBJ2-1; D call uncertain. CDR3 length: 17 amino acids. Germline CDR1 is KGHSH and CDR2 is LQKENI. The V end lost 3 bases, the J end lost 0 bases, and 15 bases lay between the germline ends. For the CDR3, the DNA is TGTGCCAGCTCACCTTGGACGGAAACCGCCTCCTACAATGAGCAGTTCTTC. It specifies CASSPWTETASYNEQFF.

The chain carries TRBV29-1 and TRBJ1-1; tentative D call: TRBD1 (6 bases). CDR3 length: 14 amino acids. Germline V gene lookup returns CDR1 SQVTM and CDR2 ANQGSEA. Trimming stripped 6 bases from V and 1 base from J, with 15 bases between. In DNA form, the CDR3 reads TGCAGCGTCCAAAGGGGGGCTACGAACACTGAAGCTTTCTTT. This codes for CSVQRGATNTEAFF.